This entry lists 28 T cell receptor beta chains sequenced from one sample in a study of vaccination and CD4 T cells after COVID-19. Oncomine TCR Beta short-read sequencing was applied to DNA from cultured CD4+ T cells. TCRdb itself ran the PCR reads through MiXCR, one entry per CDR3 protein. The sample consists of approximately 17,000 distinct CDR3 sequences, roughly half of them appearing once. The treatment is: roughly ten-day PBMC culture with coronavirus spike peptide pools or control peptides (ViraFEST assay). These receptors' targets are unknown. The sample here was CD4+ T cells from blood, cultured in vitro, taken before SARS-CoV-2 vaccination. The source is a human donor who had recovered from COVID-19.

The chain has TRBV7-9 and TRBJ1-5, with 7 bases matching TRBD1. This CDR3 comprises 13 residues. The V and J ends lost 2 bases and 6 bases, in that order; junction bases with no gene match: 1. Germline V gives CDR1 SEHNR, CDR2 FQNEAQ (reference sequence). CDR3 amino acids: CASSLRDSQPQHF. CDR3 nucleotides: TGTGCCAGCAGCTTAAGGGACAGTCAGCCCCAGCATTTT.

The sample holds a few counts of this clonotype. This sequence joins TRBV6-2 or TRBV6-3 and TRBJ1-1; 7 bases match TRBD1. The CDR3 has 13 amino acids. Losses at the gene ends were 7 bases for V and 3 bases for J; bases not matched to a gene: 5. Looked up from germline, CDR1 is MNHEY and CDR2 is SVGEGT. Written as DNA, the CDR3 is TGTGCCAGCACCCGGGACAGTTACACTGAAGCTTTCTTT. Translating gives CASTRDSYTEAFF.

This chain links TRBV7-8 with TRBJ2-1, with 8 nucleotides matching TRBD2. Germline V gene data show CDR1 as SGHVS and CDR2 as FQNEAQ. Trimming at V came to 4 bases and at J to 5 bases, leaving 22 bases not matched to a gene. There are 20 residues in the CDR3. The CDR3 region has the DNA TGTGCCAGCAGCTCCCCTGACCCCGGACCCACTAGCGGAAATAACAATGAGCAGTTCTTC. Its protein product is CASSSPDPGPTSGNNNEQFF.

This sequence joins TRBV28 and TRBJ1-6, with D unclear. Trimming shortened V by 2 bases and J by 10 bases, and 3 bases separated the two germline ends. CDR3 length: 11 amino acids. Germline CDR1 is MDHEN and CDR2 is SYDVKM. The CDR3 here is CASSLGSPLHF. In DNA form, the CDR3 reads TGTGCCAGCAGTTTAGGGTCACCCCTCCACTTT. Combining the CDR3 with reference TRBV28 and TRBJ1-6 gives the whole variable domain DVKVTQSSRYLVKRTGEKVFLECVQDMDHENMFWYRQDPGLGLRLIYFSYDVKMKEKGDIPEGYSVSREKKERFSLILESASTNQTSMYLCASSLGSPLHFGNGTRLTVT.

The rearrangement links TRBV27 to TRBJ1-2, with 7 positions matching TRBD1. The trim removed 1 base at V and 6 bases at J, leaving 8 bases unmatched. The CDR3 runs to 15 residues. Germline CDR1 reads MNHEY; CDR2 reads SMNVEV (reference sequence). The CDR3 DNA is TGTGCCAGCAGTTTATGGCCAGGGGGAAGGAATGGCTACACCTTC. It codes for CASSLWPGGRNGYTF.

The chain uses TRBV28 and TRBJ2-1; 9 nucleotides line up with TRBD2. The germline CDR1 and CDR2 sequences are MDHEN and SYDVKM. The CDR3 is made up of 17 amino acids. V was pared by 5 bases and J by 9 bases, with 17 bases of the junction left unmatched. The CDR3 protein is CASSLRRGSGSISEQFF. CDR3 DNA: TGTGCCAGCAGTCTGCGTCGTGGTAGCGGGAGTATCAGTGAGCAGTTCTTC.

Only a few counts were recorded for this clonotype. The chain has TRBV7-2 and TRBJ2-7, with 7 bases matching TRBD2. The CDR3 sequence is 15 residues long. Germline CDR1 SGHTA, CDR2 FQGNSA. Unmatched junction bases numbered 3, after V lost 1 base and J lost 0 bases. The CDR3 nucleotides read TGTGCCAGCAGCTTAGTCGGCGGGAGCTCCTACGAGCAGTACTTC. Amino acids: CASSLVGGSSYEQYF.

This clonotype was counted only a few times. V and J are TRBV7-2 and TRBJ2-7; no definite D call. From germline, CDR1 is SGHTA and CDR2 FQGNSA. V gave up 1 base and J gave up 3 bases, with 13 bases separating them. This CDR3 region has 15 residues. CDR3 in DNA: TGTGCCAGCAGCTTAGGGGTGAGACACGTCTACGAGCAGTACTTC. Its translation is CASSLGVRHVYEQYF.

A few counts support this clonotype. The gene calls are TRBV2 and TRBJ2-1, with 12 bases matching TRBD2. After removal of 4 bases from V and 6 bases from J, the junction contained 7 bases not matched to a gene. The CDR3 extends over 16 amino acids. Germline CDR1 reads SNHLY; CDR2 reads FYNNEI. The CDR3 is CASSGLAGAPSNEQFF. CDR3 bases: TGTGCCAGCAGTGGACTAGCGGGAGCGCCGAGCAATGAGCAGTTCTTC.

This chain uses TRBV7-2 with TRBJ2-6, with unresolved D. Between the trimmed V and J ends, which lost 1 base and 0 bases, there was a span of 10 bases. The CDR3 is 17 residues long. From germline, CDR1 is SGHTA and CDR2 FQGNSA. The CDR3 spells CASSLGPVNSGANVLTF. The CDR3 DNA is TGTGCCAGCAGCTTAGGTCCGGTTAACTCTGGGGCCAACGTCCTGACTTTC. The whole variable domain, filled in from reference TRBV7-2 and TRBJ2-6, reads GAGVSQSPSNKVTEKGKDVELRCDPISGHTALYWYRQSLGQGLEFLIYFQGNSAPDKSGLPSDRFSAERTGGSVSTLTIQRTQQEDSAVYLCASSLGPVNSGANVLTFGAGSRLTVL.

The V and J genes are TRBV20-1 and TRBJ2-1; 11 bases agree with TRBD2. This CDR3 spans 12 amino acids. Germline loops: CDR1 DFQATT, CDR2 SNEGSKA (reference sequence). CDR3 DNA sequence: TGCAGCGCACTAGCGGGAGTCCCCGAGCAGTTCTTC. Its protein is CSALAGVPEQFF.

The CDR3 DNA follows: TGTGCCAGCAGTTACTCGAAGGGTCGGATTTCTGGGGCCAACGTCCTGACTTTC. As protein: CASSYSKGRISGANVLTF. This chain links TRBV6-5 with TRBJ2-6; D is unclear. CDR1 MNHEY and CDR2 SVGAGI come from the germline V gene. The germline V and J ends were trimmed by 0 bases and 1 base, with 13 bases remaining between them. This CDR3 spans 18 amino acids.

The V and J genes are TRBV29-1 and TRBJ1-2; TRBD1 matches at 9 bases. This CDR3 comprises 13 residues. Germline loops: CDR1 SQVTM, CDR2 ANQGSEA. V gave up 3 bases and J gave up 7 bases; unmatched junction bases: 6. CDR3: CSVEVTGGSGYTF. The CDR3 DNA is TGCAGCGTTGAGGTTACAGGGGGCAGTGGCTACACCTTC.

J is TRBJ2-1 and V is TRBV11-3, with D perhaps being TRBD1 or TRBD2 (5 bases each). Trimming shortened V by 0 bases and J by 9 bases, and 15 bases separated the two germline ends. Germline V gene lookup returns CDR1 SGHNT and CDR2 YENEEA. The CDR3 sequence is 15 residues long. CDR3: CASSLDRGEGFEQFF. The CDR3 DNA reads TGTGCCAGCAGCTTAGATCGCGGTGAGGGGTTTGAGCAGTTCTTC.

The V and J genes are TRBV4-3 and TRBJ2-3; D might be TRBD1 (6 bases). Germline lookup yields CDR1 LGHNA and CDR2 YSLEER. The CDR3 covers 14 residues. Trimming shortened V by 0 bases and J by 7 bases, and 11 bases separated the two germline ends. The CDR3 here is CASSQDRGGNTQYF. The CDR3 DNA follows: TGCGCCAGCAGCCAAGATCGAGGGGGAAATACGCAGTATTTT.

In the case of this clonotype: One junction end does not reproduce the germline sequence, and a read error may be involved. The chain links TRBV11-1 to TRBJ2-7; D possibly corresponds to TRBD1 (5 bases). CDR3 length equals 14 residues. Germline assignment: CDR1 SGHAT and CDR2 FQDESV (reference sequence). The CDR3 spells CTSSFTDRTYEQYF. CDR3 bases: TGTACCAGCAGCTTTACCGACAGAACCTACGAGCAGTACTTC.

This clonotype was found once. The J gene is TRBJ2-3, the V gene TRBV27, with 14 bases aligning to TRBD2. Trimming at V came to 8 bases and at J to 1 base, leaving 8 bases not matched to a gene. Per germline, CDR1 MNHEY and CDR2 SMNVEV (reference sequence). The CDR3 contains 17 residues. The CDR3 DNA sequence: TGTGCCAGCGGAAGGACTAGCGGGAGGAGACGCACAGATACGCAGTATTTT. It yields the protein CASGRTSGRRRTDTQYF.

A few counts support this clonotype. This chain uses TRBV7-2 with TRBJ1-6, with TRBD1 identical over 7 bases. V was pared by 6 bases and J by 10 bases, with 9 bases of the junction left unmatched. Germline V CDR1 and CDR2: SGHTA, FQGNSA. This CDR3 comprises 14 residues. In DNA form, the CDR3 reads TGTGCCAGCAGTCGAGACAGGGATCGCTCACCCCTCCACTTT. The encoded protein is CASSRDRDRSPLHF. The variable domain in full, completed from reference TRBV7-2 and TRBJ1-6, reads GAGVSQSPSNKVTEKGKDVELRCDPISGHTALYWYRQSLGQGLEFLIYFQGNSAPDKSGLPSDRFSAERTGGSVSTLTIQRTQQEDSAVYLCASSRDRDRSPLHFGNGTRLTVT.

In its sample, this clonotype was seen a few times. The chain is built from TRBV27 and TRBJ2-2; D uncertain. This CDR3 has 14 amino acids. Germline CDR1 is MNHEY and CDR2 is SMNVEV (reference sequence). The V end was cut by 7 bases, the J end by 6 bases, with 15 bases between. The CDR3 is CASTATVPAGELFF. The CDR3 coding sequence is TGTGCCAGCACCGCGACCGTACCGGCCGGGGAGCTGTTTTTT.

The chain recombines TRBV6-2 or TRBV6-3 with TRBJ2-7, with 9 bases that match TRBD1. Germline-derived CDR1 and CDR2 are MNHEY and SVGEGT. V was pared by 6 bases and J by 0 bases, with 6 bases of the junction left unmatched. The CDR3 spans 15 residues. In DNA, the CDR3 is TGTGCCAGCAGCGCCGGGACAGGGCGCTCCTACGAGCAGTACTTC. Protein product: CASSAGTGRSYEQYF.

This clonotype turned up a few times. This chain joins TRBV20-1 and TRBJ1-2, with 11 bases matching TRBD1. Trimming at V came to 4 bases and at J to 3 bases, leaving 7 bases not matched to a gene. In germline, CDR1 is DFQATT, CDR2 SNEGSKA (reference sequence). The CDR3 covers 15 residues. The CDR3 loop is CSAIGQGATDYGYTF. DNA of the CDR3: TGCAGTGCTATCGGACAGGGGGCGACAGACTATGGCTACACCTTC.

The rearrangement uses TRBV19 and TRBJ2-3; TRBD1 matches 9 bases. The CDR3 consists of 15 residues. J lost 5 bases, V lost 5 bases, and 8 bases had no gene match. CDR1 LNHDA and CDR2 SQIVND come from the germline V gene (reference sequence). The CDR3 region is CASSFDGTGKDTQYF. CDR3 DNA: TGTGCCAGTAGTTTCGACGGGACAGGGAAAGATACGCAGTATTTT.

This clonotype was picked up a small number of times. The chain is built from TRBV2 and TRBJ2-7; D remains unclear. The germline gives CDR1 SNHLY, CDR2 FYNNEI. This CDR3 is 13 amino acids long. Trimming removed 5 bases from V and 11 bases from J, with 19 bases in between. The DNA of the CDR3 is TGTGCCAGCAGTCCTCAAACCTCTGCCCGGGAGTACTTC. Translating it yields CASSPQTSAREYF.

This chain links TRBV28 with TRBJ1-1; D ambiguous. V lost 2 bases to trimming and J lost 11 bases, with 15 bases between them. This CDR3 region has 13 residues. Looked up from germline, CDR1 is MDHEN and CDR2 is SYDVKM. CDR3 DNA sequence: TGTGCCAGCAGTTTAAATGGACGGCCAGAGGCTTTCTTT. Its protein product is CASSLNGRPEAFF.

The CDR3, as DNA: TGTGCCAGCAGGCCCGGGACAGCTATGAACACTGAAGCTTTCTTT. Protein product: CASRPGTAMNTEAFF. The rearrangement joins TRBV11-3 to TRBJ1-1; 7 nucleotides align to TRBD1. J was trimmed by 0 bases and V by 6 bases; bases with no gene match: 7. The CDR3 is 15 amino acids. Germline V gene lookup returns CDR1 SGHNT and CDR2 YENEEA.

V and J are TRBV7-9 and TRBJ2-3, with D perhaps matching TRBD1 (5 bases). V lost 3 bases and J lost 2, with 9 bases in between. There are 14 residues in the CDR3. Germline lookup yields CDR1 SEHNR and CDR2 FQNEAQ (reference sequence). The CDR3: CASSFTGNTDTQYF. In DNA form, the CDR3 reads TGTGCCAGCAGCTTCACAGGAAACACAGATACGCAGTATTTT.

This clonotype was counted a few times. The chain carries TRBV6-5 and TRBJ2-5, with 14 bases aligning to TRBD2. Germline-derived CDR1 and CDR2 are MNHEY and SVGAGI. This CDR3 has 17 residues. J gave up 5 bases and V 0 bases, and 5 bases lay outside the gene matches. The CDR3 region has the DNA TGTGCCAGCAGTTACTCGACTAGCGGGAGGGCCGGGGAGACCCAGTACTTC. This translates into CASSYSTSGRAGETQYF.

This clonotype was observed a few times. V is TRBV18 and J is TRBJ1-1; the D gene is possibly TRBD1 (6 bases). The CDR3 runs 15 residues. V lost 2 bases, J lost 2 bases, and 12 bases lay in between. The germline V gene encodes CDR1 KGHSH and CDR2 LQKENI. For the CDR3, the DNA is TGTGCCAGCTCACCATTACAGGGTCTCAACACTGAAGCTTTCTTT. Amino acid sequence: CASSPLQGLNTEAFF.